This T cell receptor (beta chain) derives from a study of blood T cell repertoires in COVID-19. The wider study: The United States, Italy and Spain provided the acute and convalescent COVID-19 samples. Sources were T cells, B-cell-depleted T cells, or PBMCs; the material itself was cDNA or gDNA.

This clone came up a few times. Authors' data handling: Amplification from reference gene primers served as the basis for estimated nucleated cell counts. The table came from immunoSEQ multiplex PCR; TCRdb's copy has only in-frame clones and leaves some out. From that table come the V and J calls and clone size; the DNA was used to work out D and trimming. Seen here are about 54,000 clones, about four fifths observed once, and the top ten hold more than 4.5%. The sequenced material came from peripheral blood. This sequence originates from a human donor in a cohort sampled during active or convalescent COVID-19.

The chain's CDR3 is CASSLVDRGNYGYTF. The CDR3 coding sequence is TGTGCCAGCAGCTTGGTGGACAGGGGTAACTATGGCTACACCTTC. This rearrangement joins TRBV5-6 to TRBJ1-2; 9 bases align to TRBD1. The germline V gene has CDR1 SGHDT and CDR2 YYEEEE. The CDR3 consists of 15 residues. Trimming cost V 0 bases and J 1 base; bases outside gene matches: 1.